This T cell receptor (beta chain) was sequenced during a study of cytomegalovirus exposure and HLA in healthy donors (dated by TCRdb to about 2017). Context from the whole study: An earlier analysis of 587 of the donors reported 276 Gb of sequence data and 117 million unique TCR beta sequences obtained from about 170 million T cells. Approximately 300 gigabases of sequencing data and around 88 million unique TCR sequences made up an early release that covered around 640 HLA-typed donors. Of the roughly 430 genotyped donors, approximately 82% fell in the genetic ancestry cluster associated with self-reported Caucasian donors. The study aimed to test whether cataloging public T cell receptors could reveal signatures of past pathogen exposure. The T cell repertoires of around 730 subjects were profiled by immunosequencing and related to cytomegalovirus serostatus. In addition to the first cohort of about 650 subjects, a separate validation cohort of some 120 different subjects was used. High-throughput TCR immunosequencing, statistical association of individual TCRs with disease status, and machine learning were combined to predict cytomegalovirus infection status. A later analysis re-analyzed previously published TCR beta repertoires from roughly 600 donors and added high-resolution HLA genotyping to study TCR occurrence patterns. In the later analysis, no new phenotypic data were used to find candidate immune exposures; instead, reliance was placed on TCR beta sequences and their occurrence across donors. An earlier analysis of 450 to 750 of the donors used high-throughput TCR beta sequencing to judge whether each TCR beta V gene segment behaved as functional or pseudogenic. Alongside the repertoire data, information on donor age, sex, ethnicity and CMV serostatus was compiled. Genome-wide SNP genotypes for about 65% of the 666 donors were used in a later genetic analysis, which treated that subset as a discovery cohort. All discovery cohort repertoires had been generated using a single sequencing platform. Both class I and class II loci were covered by HLA typing, at four-digit resolution. The number of donors typed differed by locus, with about 620-630 for A, B, C, DRB1 and DQB1, over 500 for DQA1, 600 to 610 for DPA1, and some 450 for DPB1. Because of strong linkage in the cohort, a handful of DR-DQ haplotypes were treated as single units for association and clustering. Among around 400 genotyped donors of the cohort, an average of about 240,000 unique TCR beta nucleotide sequences were sequenced per donor, around 20% of them non-productive.

V is cut by 3 bases and J by 6 bases, and the space between the germline ends is 5 bases. According to the germline V gene, CDR1 reads ENHRY and CDR2 reads SYGVKD. Measured from the cysteine to the phenylalanine, the CDR3 is 12 residues long. Left in the record is the CDR3 DNA by itself, 36 bases read in frame from the first base. The cohort comprised 666 healthy bone marrow donors. At the time of sampling, all cohort members were nominally healthy, though unrecorded immune exposures were likely present. The donor was CMV seronegative and belonged to the group of 320 or so seronegative cohort members. A peripheral blood sample was provided by each donor, and peripheral blood mononuclear cells were used for TCR beta sequencing. Genomic DNA extraction from the blood cell samples was performed with the Qiagen DNeasy Blood Extraction Kit. The study at large found these results: In an earlier analysis of 587 of the donors, most TCR beta V segments appeared in productive rearrangements about 87% or about 30% of the time, broadly matching IMGT annotations. Linkage disequilibrium might explain the correlated functional status among segregating V segments, but an unknown experimental factor could not be ruled out. In a later analysis, HLA-associated TCR beta chains showed more clonal expansion and lower generation probabilities than non-associated chains that were equally common. A further reported finding was that TCR beta sequences accurately predicted the HLA-A and HLA-B alleles for most subjects in the first cohort. Because some donors lacked HLA typing at each locus, the association tests relied only on the typed subset. Roughly 17 rarely observed V segments, including chromosome 9 orphons, were excluded from the earlier analysis of a few hundred of the donors because counts were too low. In the study, 150 to 200 TCR beta chains were listed as associated with cytomegalovirus. Only TCR beta chains were sequenced in this cohort, and the absence of alpha or paired-chain data limited detectable features. Compared with the approximately 600-donor mean, donors in an Asian-associated ancestry cluster had fewer N-insertions in productive TCRs, according to a later genetic analysis. A group of highly shared sequence variants was considered likely to be a technical artifact of the sequencing pipeline. The classifier was reported to diagnose cytomegalovirus status with high specificity and sensitivity in both the original cohort and the validation cohort. In a later analysis, most CMV-associated TCR beta chains were found to appear HLA-restricted, with HLA associations seemingly driven largely by CMV exposure. An association between a missense DCLRE1C variant and V-gene and J-gene trimming of TCR beta chains was found in a later genetic analysis and replicated in an independent cohort. It was suggested by the authors that the approach could potentially be generalized to other disease states and immunological phenotypes. The presence/absence analyses assumed that sequencing depth was roughly uniform across donors, and that assumption may not be true. Several of the top co-occurrence clusters appeared to be linked to parvovirus B19, influenza, CMV and Epstein-Barr virus, according to a later analysis. In a later analysis, about 17,000 TCR beta sequences were associated with specific HLA alleles at a false discovery rate of 0.05. For the cohort, immune exposure information was limited to CMV serostatus. Most TCR sequences were seen in very few donors, while some public TCRs were found in many individuals. In a later analysis, the rate of TCR association differed among HLA loci, with DRB1 alleles having the most associated TCRs and HLA-C alleles having the fewest. Three of the identified cytomegalovirus-associated TCR beta chains were confirmed in vitro to be specific for cytomegalovirus antigens. Some IMGT-functional V segments, including TRBV6-2 and TRBV6-3, could not be distinguished by the 87-base-pair reads and were therefore excluded. When HLA alleles, especially DR and DQ, strongly co-occurred, attributing TCR associations to individual alleles was difficult.

As regards this clone: The antigen it binds to is not known. No quality values exist for individual bases; no much larger clone is one base distant.

The library relied on the immunoSEQ multiplex PCR assay. For the multiplex PCR, a mixture combining 60 forward primers for TCR Vbeta segments and 13 reverse primers for TCR Jbeta segments was used. The CDR3 region of rearranged TCR beta genes was amplified from genomic DNA with a multiplex PCR assay. The Illumina HiSeq System was used to sequence the amplified TCR beta libraries as 87-base-pair reads. Per the authors' processing: In a later analysis, tens of millions of unique TCR beta chains were counted across the approximately 670 repertoires, and around 10 million of these chains were shared by at least two donors. To remove PCR and sequencing errors, raw reads were error-corrected and collapsed into unique sequences using a nearest-neighbor algorithm that merged closely related sequences. To assign V, D and J gene segments, CDR3 sequences were aligned to IMGT reference sequences. For a sequence to be retained, a match of at least six nucleotides was required to both a V gene segment and a J gene segment. Rearrangements were classified as productive when the CDR3 lacked stop codons and remained in frame with V and J, and all other rearrangements were classified as non-productive. Following IMGT convention, CDR3 was defined as the stretch from the second conserved V-encoded cysteine to the conserved J-encoded phenylalanine. The earlier analysis of approximately 590 of the donors excluded any sequence lacking an unambiguous match to a single V gene segment. In an earlier analysis of several hundred of the donors, V segments were called functional above 56.7% productive rearrangements and were called segregating when the between-donor standard deviation exceeded 5%. A statistical classification framework was built for diagnosing cytomegalovirus status from the catalog of TCR beta chain sequences. V and J gene assignment, in a later analysis, came from comparing TCR nucleotide sequences with IMGT/GENE-DB human TR gene sequences. In a later analysis, CDR3 sequences and most-parsimonious VDJ recombination scenarios were assigned using the TCRdist pipeline. In a later analysis, every TCR beta chain was defined by the combination of its CDR3 amino acid sequence and its V-gene family, and reads without a unique V-gene family were dropped. As a way to deal with suspected cross-contamination and a sequencing artifact, a later analysis dropped 450 to 600 nucleotide sequences that were highly shared and had low generation probability. In a later analysis, a clonal expansion index for each public chain was calculated from normalized within-repertoire ranks of inferred template counts. A later analysis computed generation probabilities with a VDJ recombination model fitted to out-of-frame rearrangements, and checked the results against IGoR. In a later analysis, TCR-TCR, TCR-HLA and TCR-CMV co-occurrence was scored with hypergeometric tests, and a repertoire-size bias correction was applied to TCR pairs. To estimate false discovery rates, a later analysis permuted the HLA or CMV assignments 20 times. A later analysis grouped co-occurring TCRs with DBSCAN, adding TCRdist sequence similarity when clustering within HLA-allele-positive subsets. Co-occurrence clustering excluded repertoires with fewer than 30,000 or more than 120,000 public chains, plus five with anomalous nucleotide sharing. TCRdb took over this immuneACCESS table, retaining in-frame rearrangements with V and J assigned. Such tables are incomplete; in checked studies, under half of the missing clones stem from an unresolved V gene, and the remainder is unexplained. Clonal size and the V and J genes are those of that table, whereas D and trimming came from the DNA. Recorded for this sample are fewer than 200,000 clones; 78% of them occurred a single time. The top ten clonotypes cover 2.5% to 3% of the sample.

The sequenced sample consisted of PBMCs. Recombination connected TRBV10-3 to TRBJ2-2, with no reliable assignment of the D segment. The sequence derives from a female donor in good health and CMV-seronegative. The CDR3 region reads CAISDTSGELFF. In nucleotides, the sequence is TGTGCCATCAGTGACACTTCCGGGGAGCTGTTTTTT.